The 13 T cell receptor beta chains given below trace back to one sample, sequenced in a study of neurological immune-mediated disorders. TCRdb re-called the 5' RACE reads with MiXCR, one entry per CDR3 protein. The table lists tens of thousands of distinct CDR3 sequences, 10% of them singletons. Sequenced input: PBMCs. These receptor sequences come from a man between 40 and 49 years old in good health.

The genes are TRBV27 and TRBJ2-4; D may be TRBD2 (7 bases). Trimming removed 4 bases at V and 2 bases at J, with 12 bases between. The CDR3 contains 15 residues. Germline V gives CDR1 MNHEY, CDR2 SMNVEV (reference sequence). The CDR3 nucleotides are TGTGCCAGCAGTTCGGGGGGCCAAACCAAAAACATTCAGTACTTC. This encodes CASSSGGQTKNIQYF.

With regard to this clonotype: This could be a read error, since a much larger clone is one nucleotide away. The genes are TRBV9 and TRBJ1-1, with 7 nucleotides matching TRBD1. Germline-derived CDR1 and CDR2 are SGDLS and YYNGEE. The length of the CDR3 is 12 residues. The CDR3 reads CATSGDRAEAFF. In DNA form, the CDR3 reads TGTGCCACCAGCGGAGACAGGGCTGAAGCTTTCTTT.

This clonotype has a count of ten or more. The chain couples TRBV5-1 to TRBJ2-7; 7 bases align to TRBD2. CDR3 length: 14 amino acids. J lost 7 bases, V lost 4 bases, and 11 bases had no gene match. CDR1 and CDR2 (germline): SGHRS, YFSETQ. CDR3 loop: CASSVEGGPGEQYF. Here the CDR3 DNA reads TGCGCCAGCAGCGTGGAGGGAGGGCCTGGGGAGCAGTACTTC.

This clonotype was seen repeatedly, ten times or more. V gene TRBV20-1 combines with J gene TRBJ2-3; 10 positions agree with TRBD1. The CDR3 runs to 15 residues. The germline V gene encodes CDR1 DFQATT and CDR2 SNEGSKA (reference sequence). With 0 bases clipped from V and 6 bases from J, the junction kept 6 bases outside the gene matches. In DNA form, the CDR3 reads TGCAGTGCTAGAGACGGGACAGGGGATTGGGATACGCAGTATTTT. Its protein product is CSARDGTGDWDTQYF.

At least ten counts were recorded for this clonotype. The chain combines TRBV20-1 with TRBJ2-3; D gene uncertain. CDR1 and CDR2 from the germline V gene are DFQATT and SNEGSKA (reference sequence). The CDR3 has 14 amino acids. The germline V and J ends were trimmed by 0 bases and 8 bases, with 15 bases remaining between them. Written as DNA, the CDR3 is TGCAGTGCTAGAGAGGGCCCGCGCATTGGTACGCAGTATTTT. This translates into CSAREGPRIGTQYF.

This clonotype was detected many times. The gene calls are TRBV20-1 and TRBJ2-5; D possibly corresponds to TRBD2 (7 bases). The CDR3 sequence is 14 residues long. Germline V gives CDR1 DFQATT, CDR2 SNEGSKA (reference sequence). The ends were cut back, 2 bases at V and 5 bases at J, with 15 bases in the middle. DNA for the CDR3: TGCAGTGCTAGACCCCTACAGGGAGGGGAGACCCAGTACTTC. Translating it yields CSARPLQGGETQYF.

This clonotype was recorded many times. The chain couples TRBV29-1 to TRBJ2-1, with TRBD2 matching over 7 bases. The germline gives CDR1 SQVTM, CDR2 ANQGSEA. CDR3 length equals 15 residues. J gave up 6 bases and V 0 bases, and 8 bases lay outside the gene matches. The CDR3 protein is CSVEDPGWGGNEQFF. The CDR3 DNA reads as TGCAGCGTTGAAGATCCTGGGTGGGGGGGCAATGAGCAGTTCTTC.

This clonotype was counted ten times or more. The rearrangement joins TRBV12-3 or TRBV12-4 to TRBJ2-3; 11 bases fit TRBD2. V shed 5 bases and J 6 bases; nucleotides not matched to a gene: 7. CDR3 length: 15 residues. CDR3 bases: TGTGCCAGCAGTCCCACTAGCGGGAGAAGGGATACGCAGTATTTT. It codes for CASSPTSGRRDTQYF.

This clonotype has a count of ten or more. The chain combines TRBV5-1 with TRBJ1-5; no clear D gene. Per germline, CDR1 SGHRS and CDR2 YFSETQ. V lost 0 bases and J 4 bases, leaving 8 bases between the germline ends. The CDR3 loop spans 14 amino acids. Here the CDR3 DNA reads TGCGCCAGCAGCTTGGCCGAAGGGAATCAGCCCCAGCATTTT. It translates to CASSLAEGNQPQHF. Combining the CDR3 with reference TRBV5-1 and TRBJ1-5 gives the whole variable domain KAGVTQTPRYLIKTRGQQVTLSCSPISGHRSVSWYQQTPGQGLQFLFEYFSETQRNKGNFPGRFSGRQFSNSRSEMNVSTLELGDSALYLCASSLAEGNQPQHFGDGTRLSIL.

This clonotype was seen repeatedly, ten times or more. The genes are TRBV5-1 and TRBJ2-1, with D possibly TRBD2 on 6 matching bases. Trimming pared 4 bases from V and 5 bases from J, leaving 22 bases between. This CDR3 comprises 17 residues. Germline CDR1 is SGHRS and CDR2 is YFSETQ. CDR3 in DNA: TGCGCCAGCAGCCAAAACCAATTGGCCGGGGGAAACAATGAGCAGTTCTTC. This sequence encodes CASSQNQLAGGNNEQFF.

This clonotype was counted many times. The J gene is TRBJ2-2, the V gene TRBV3-1; D not certain. Trimming removed 6 bases from V and 5 bases from J, with 19 bases in between. CDR1 is LGHDT and CDR2 is YNNKEL in the germline V gene (reference sequence). The length of the CDR3 is 16 residues. In nucleotides, the CDR3 is TGTGCCAGCAGACACTCAGGTACCCCTACGACCGGGGAGCTGTTTTTT. Translated: CASRHSGTPTTGELFF.

This clonotype came up a few times. The V gene is TRBV7-2, the J gene TRBJ2-5; TRBD2 matches 13 bases. V lost 1 base to trimming and J lost 2 bases; unmatched junction nucleotides: 7. The CDR3 is made up of 18 amino acids. Germline CDR1 SGHTA, CDR2 FQGNSA. Here the CDR3 reads CASSLVWTSGSLQETQYF. The CDR3 nucleotides are TGTGCCAGCAGCTTAGTTTGGACTAGCGGGAGTCTACAAGAGACCCAGTACTTC.

This clonotype has a count of ten or more. The rearrangement uses TRBV28 and TRBJ2-7; tentative D call: TRBD1 (6 bases). CDR1 is MDHEN, CDR2 SYDVKM, per germline. V lost 10 bases and J 1 base, leaving 14 bases between the germline ends. This CDR3 is 13 amino acids long. DNA for the CDR3: TGTGCCACCACCGGGACACCTTCCTACGAGCAGTACTTC. Protein product: CATTGTPSYEQYF.